Shown below are 15 T cell receptor beta chains from a single sample sequenced in a study of T cell responses to AZD1222 COVID-19 vaccine. TCRdb keeps only in-frame clones here, not all; method: immunoSEQ multiplex PCR. The sample contains roughly 100,000 clones, 90% of which appear only once. Sequences were derived from peripheral blood, sampled on day 0 of AZD1222 vaccination. The receptors derive from an adult in good health.

This chain links TRBV28 with TRBJ1-4; 9 positions match TRBD1. There are 12 residues in the CDR3. Per germline, CDR1 MDHEN and CDR2 SYDVKM. V lost 6 bases to trimming and J lost 12 bases; unmatched junction nucleotides: 5. The CDR3, as DNA: TGTGCCAGCAGGGGGACAGGGATTCAACTGTTTTTT. Amino acids: CASRGTGIQLFF.

This CDR3 is CASSITGQGGGYTF. The CDR3 DNA follows: TGTGCCAGTAGTATCACCGGTCAGGGTGGTGGCTACACCTTC. The chain joins TRBV19 to TRBJ1-2; D may be TRBD1 (5 bases). The CDR3 length is 14 residues. Germline-derived CDR1 and CDR2 are LNHDA and SQIVND (reference sequence). The V gene lost 3 bases and the J gene lost 7 bases, with 15 bases spanning the gap.

CDR3 residues: CASSYPGIDGNYGYTF. The CDR3 nucleotides are TGTGCCAGCAGTTACCCGGGAATAGATGGTAACTATGGCTACACCTTC. The chain uses TRBV6-5 and TRBJ1-2, with no clear D. There are 16 residues in the CDR3. The ends were cut back, 2 bases at V and 1 base at J, with 14 bases in the middle. Germline CDR1 is MNHEY and CDR2 is SVGAGI.

There are a few counts of this clone. V and J are TRBV28 and TRBJ2-7, with no clear D. CDR1 and CDR2 from the germline V gene are MDHEN and SYDVKM. The germline V and J ends were trimmed by 6 bases and 4 bases, with 4 bases remaining between them. The CDR3 loop spans 10 amino acids. CDR3 sequence (DNA): TGTGCCAGCAGCCGGTACGAGCAGTACTTC. It specifies CASSRYEQYF.

The chain is built from TRBV5-1 and TRBJ1-2, with TRBD1 matching over 9 bases. Germline V lookup: CDR1 SGHRS, CDR2 YFSETQ. V shed 2 bases, J shed 4 bases, and the junction held 6 bases outside the gene matches. The CDR3 has 15 amino acids. Written as DNA, the CDR3 is TGCGCCAGCAGCTTCACGGACAGGGGAGGCTATGGCTACACCTTC. Translated, it gives CASSFTDRGGYGYTF. The full variable domain, its missing parts supplied by reference TRBV5-1 and TRBJ1-2, is KAGVTQTPRYLIKTRGQQVTLSCSPISGHRSVSWYQQTPGQGLQFLFEYFSETQRNKGNFPGRFSGRQFSNSRSEMNVSTLELGDSALYLCASSFTDRGGYGYTFGSGTRLTVV.

This chain connects TRBV10-1 to TRBJ2-7; a weak D match, TRBD1 (6 bases). Germline V gene data show CDR1 as WNHNN and CDR2 as SYGVQD (reference sequence). There are 20 residues in the CDR3. Trimming took off 10 bases at V and 0 bases at J, with 34 bases between the two ends. DNA of the CDR3: TGCGCCACTGGTATGCCGGGACACCGTAAAAACCGAAAAAACTCCTACGAGCAGTACTTC. This gives the protein CATGMPGHRKNRKNSYEQYF.

The rearrangement links TRBV11-2 to TRBJ1-5; TRBD1 agrees at 10 bases. Germline V gives CDR1 SGHAT, CDR2 FQNNGV. V lost 5 bases and J lost 6; bases outside the gene matches: 7. CDR3 length: 15 amino acids. The CDR3 DNA sequence: TGTGCCAGCAGCAGAGACAGGGGGCGCGGTCAGCCCCAGCATTTT. Protein sequence: CASSRDRGRGQPQHF.

The rearrangement links TRBV3-1 (or the pseudogene TRBV3-2) to TRBJ2-1, with 7 nucleotides matching TRBD1. CDR3 length: 15 residues. Germline CDR1 reads LGHDT; CDR2 reads YNNKEL (reference sequence). Unmatched junction bases numbered 3, after V lost 0 bases and J lost 4 bases. The CDR3 nucleotides are TGTGCCAGCAGCCAAGATGGGACAGAATACAATGAGCAGTTCTTC. Amino acids: CASSQDGTEYNEQFF.

The chain carries TRBV13 and TRBJ2-7, with a weak D call TRBD2 (6 bases). The germline V and J ends were trimmed by 5 bases and 3 bases, with 8 bases remaining between them. This CDR3 comprises 12 residues. Germline V gives CDR1 PRHDT, CDR2 FYEKMQ (reference sequence). In nucleotides, the CDR3 is TGTGCCAGCAGCGCCGGGAGCTACGAGCAGTACTTC. Its translation is CASSAGSYEQYF.

The J gene is TRBJ1-1, the V gene TRBV7-6, with D possibly matching TRBD1 (5 bases). V lost 1 base, J lost 4 bases, and 13 bases lay in between. CDR1 SGHVS and CDR2 FNYEAQ come from the germline V gene. The CDR3 is made up of 15 amino acids. This CDR3 reads CASSLGGGAVTEAFF. CDR3 nucleotides: TGTGCCAGCAGCTTAGGGGGAGGGGCGGTCACTGAAGCTTTCTTT.

In its sample, this clone was seen once. The chain employs TRBV28 and TRBJ1-4; TRBD1 agrees at 10 bases. J lost 8 bases, V lost 4 bases, and 1 base had no gene match. In germline, CDR1 is MDHEN, CDR2 SYDVKM. The CDR3 loop spans 13 amino acids. The CDR3 region has the DNA TGTGCCAGCAGTTCGGGACAGGGGGAAAAACTGTTTTTT. The encoded protein is CASSSGQGEKLFF.

The J gene is TRBJ2-1, the V gene TRBV7-2; D might be TRBD2 (7 bases). V lost 1 base and J lost 7, with 11 bases in between. CDR1 is SGHTA, CDR2 FQGNSA, per germline. CDR3 length: 14 residues. The CDR3 sequence: CASSLGGGANEQFF. The CDR3 nucleotides are TGTGCCAGCAGCTTAGGTGGGGGGGCGAATGAGCAGTTCTTC.

The sample holds one count of this clone. V gene TRBV7-9 combines with J gene TRBJ1-1, with unresolved D. V lost 0 bases and J lost 11, with 7 bases in between. Germline values: CDR1 SEHNR, CDR2 FQNEAQ (reference sequence). The CDR3 spans 11 residues. The CDR3, as DNA: TGTGCCAGCAGCTTAGCAGGAGGCGCTTTCTTT. Encoded protein: CASSLAGGAFF.

This chain links TRBV18 with TRBJ1-2; tentatively, D is TRBD1 (5 bases). The ends were cut back, 3 bases at V and 0 bases at J, with 14 bases in the middle. The germline CDR1 and CDR2 sequences are KGHSH and LQKENI. The CDR3 sequence is 16 residues long. Written as DNA, the CDR3 is TGTGCCAGCTCACCGGTGCAGGGAGGTACTAACTATGGCTACACCTTC. This sequence encodes CASSPVQGGTNYGYTF.

The CDR3 nucleotides are TGCGCCAGCAGCCGGGATCTAGCGGGGAGCACAGATACGCAGTATTTT. Translating it yields CASSRDLAGSTDTQYF. V usage is TRBV4-3 and J usage is TRBJ2-3, with 9 bases that match TRBD2. The CDR3 loop spans 16 amino acids. From germline, CDR1 is LGHNA and CDR2 YSLEER. V lost 4 bases to trimming and J lost 0 bases; unmatched junction nucleotides: 5.